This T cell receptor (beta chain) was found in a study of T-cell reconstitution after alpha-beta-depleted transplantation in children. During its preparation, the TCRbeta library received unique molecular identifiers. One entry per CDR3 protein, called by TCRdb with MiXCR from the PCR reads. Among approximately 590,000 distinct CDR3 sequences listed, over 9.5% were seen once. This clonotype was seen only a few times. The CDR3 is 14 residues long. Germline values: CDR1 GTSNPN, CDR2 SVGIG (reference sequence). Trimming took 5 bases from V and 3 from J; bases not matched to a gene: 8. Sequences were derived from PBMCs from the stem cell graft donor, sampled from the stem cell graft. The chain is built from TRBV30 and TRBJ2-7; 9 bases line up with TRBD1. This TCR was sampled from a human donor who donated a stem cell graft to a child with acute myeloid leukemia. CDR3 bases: TGTGCCTGGGCCAGGGACAGGGTTCTCTACGAGCAGTACTTC. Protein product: CAWARDRVLYEQYF.